A single sample is the source of the 25 T cell receptor beta chains below, sequenced in a study of blood T cell repertoires in COVID-19. Produced via immunoSEQ multiplex PCR; TCRdb's table is partial and in-frame only. The sample consists of 250,000 to 350,000 clones, approximately 88% of them appearing once. What was sequenced was PBMCs or T cells enriched from blood (not recorded which). All receptors come from a woman aged 18-30 years who had recovered from COVID-19.

This clone was observed once. The J gene is TRBJ1-6, the V gene TRBV28; TRBD1 matches at 7 bases. Germline V gene sequence: CDR1 MDHEN, CDR2 SYDVKM. This CDR3 has 15 residues. The V and J ends lost 8 bases and 4 bases, in that order; junction bases with no gene match: 8. CDR3 DNA sequence: TGTGCCAGCGCGCGACAGGGCCCTTATAATTCACCCCTCCACTTT. Amino acids: CASARQGPYNSPLHF.

The V gene is TRBV5-5, the J gene TRBJ2-7; possible D gene TRBD2, 5 bases. Germline values: CDR1 SGHKS, CDR2 YYEKEE (reference sequence). Deletions cut 3 bases from V and 0 bases from J, with 16 bases between. CDR3 length equals 16 residues. The CDR3 DNA sequence: TGTGCCAGCAGCTGGTATCGACTATCCGCCTCCTACGAGCAGTACTTC. Amino acids: CASSWYRLSASYEQYF.

The genes are TRBV13 and TRBJ2-4, with 8 bases lining up with TRBD2. V lost 5 bases, J lost 6 bases, and 9 bases stayed unmatched. The CDR3 spans 15 residues. Germline V gene sequence: CDR1 PRHDT, CDR2 FYEKMQ (reference sequence). Written as DNA, the CDR3 is TGTGCCAGCAGCGCTTACACTAGCGGAAGAAACATTCAGTACTTC. Translation: CASSAYTSGRNIQYF.

V usage is TRBV11-1 and J usage is TRBJ1-1; 10 bases are a match to TRBD1. Losses at the gene ends were 5 bases for V and 3 bases for J; bases not matched to a gene: 3. Per germline, CDR1 SGHAT and CDR2 FQDESV (reference sequence). The CDR3 spans 14 residues. Here the CDR3 reads CASSPGTGDTEAFF. As DNA, the CDR3 is TGTGCCAGCAGCCCCGGGACAGGGGACACTGAAGCTTTCTTT.

The chain is built from TRBV7-9 and TRBJ2-5; a possible D gene is TRBD2 (7 bases). Deletions cut 4 bases from V and 5 bases from J, with 14 bases between. Germline assignment: CDR1 SEHNR and CDR2 FQNEAQ (reference sequence). The CDR3 runs 14 residues. The CDR3, as DNA: TGTGCCAGCAGCTCCTATACGGGGGGCGAGACCCAGTACTTC. The encoded protein is CASSSYTGGETQYF.

This clone has ten or more counts. The chain combines TRBV7-9 with TRBJ1-1, with D possibly being TRBD1 (5 bases). Germline V lookup: CDR1 SEHNR, CDR2 FQNEAQ (reference sequence). Trimming shortened V by 0 bases and J by 5 bases, and 13 bases separated the two germline ends. This CDR3 contains 15 residues. The CDR3 bases are TGTGCCAGCAGCTTAGCCCACGGCGGGGCGACTGAAGCTTTCTTT. It translates to CASSLAHGGATEAFF.

The chain carries TRBV9 and TRBJ1-6; 7 bases agree with TRBD1. The trim removed 0 bases at V and 0 bases at J, leaving 3 bases unmatched. Germline V gene data show CDR1 as SGDLS and CDR2 as YYNGEE. CDR3 length equals 17 residues. CDR3 bases: TGTGCCAGCAGCGTAGGACAGGGCCGCTCCTATAATTCACCCCTCCACTTT. Protein sequence: CASSVGQGRSYNSPLHF.

There are a few counts of this clone. The V and J genes are TRBV5-1 and TRBJ2-2; D possibly corresponds to TRBD2 (5 bases). Trimming removed 4 bases at V and 4 bases at J, with 8 bases between. The length of the CDR3 is 13 residues. CDR1 SGHRS and CDR2 YFSETQ come from the germline V gene. CDR3 DNA sequence: TGCGCCAGCAGCCAAACTAGCACCGGGGAGCTGTTTTTT. Amino acid sequence: CASSQTSTGELFF. The variable domain in full, with the rest retrieved from reference TRBV5-1 and TRBJ2-2, is KAGVTQTPRYLIKTRGQQVTLSCSPISGHRSVSWYQQTPGQGLQFLFEYFSETQRNKGNFPGRFSGRQFSNSRSEMNVSTLELGDSALYLCASSQTSTGELFFGEGSRLTVL.

This clone was seen only a few times. The chain uses TRBV7-3 and TRBJ2-1; 9 bases line up with TRBD2. Germline V CDR1 and CDR2: SGHTA, FQGTGA. The CDR3 has 16 amino acids. The ends lost 5 bases at V and 0 bases at J; junction bases unmatched: 5. This CDR3 is CASSRLAAGSYNEQFF. The CDR3 region has the DNA TGTGCCAGCAGCAGACTAGCGGCAGGCTCCTACAATGAGCAGTTCTTC.

This chain uses TRBV19 with TRBJ1-3; TRBD1 might be the D (5 bases). In germline, CDR1 is LNHDA, CDR2 SQIVND (reference sequence). The CDR3 runs 13 residues. Trimming cost V 6 bases and J 8 bases, with 14 bases left between them. The CDR3 DNA reads TGTGCCAGTAGCCAGACAGTGGTGGACACCATATATTTT. Its translation is CASSQTVVDTIYF.

The J gene is TRBJ2-1, the V gene TRBV9; no definite D call. The CDR3 is made up of 15 amino acids. V was trimmed by 0 bases and J by 5 bases, leaving 12 bases between them. Germline values: CDR1 SGDLS, CDR2 YYNGEE. CDR3 sequence: CASSVGSITNNEQFF. DNA for the CDR3: TGTGCCAGCAGCGTAGGGAGCATAACGAACAATGAGCAGTTCTTC.

The chain employs TRBV12-5 and TRBJ2-3; D is undetermined. This CDR3 is built from 14 residues. V lost 6 bases to trimming and J lost 1 base, with 11 bases between them. Germline loops: CDR1 LGHNT, CDR2 FRNRAP. The CDR3 DNA follows: TGTGCTAGTGGCCCCTCGACTGGCACAGATACGCAGTATTTT. Its translation is CASGPSTGTDTQYF.

V usage is TRBV4-3 and J usage is TRBJ1-2; D might be TRBD1 (5 bases). Germline assignment: CDR1 LGHNA and CDR2 YSLEER. Trimming pared 1 base from V and 4 bases from J, leaving 10 bases between. The CDR3 contains 14 residues. DNA for the CDR3: TGCGCCAGCAGCCAAGTAACAGGTGCCTATGGCTACACCTTC. As protein: CASSQVTGAYGYTF.

The chain has TRBV5-8 and TRBJ2-3; tentatively, D is TRBD1 (6 bases). The CDR3 has 15 residues. CDR1 SGHTS and CDR2 YDEGEE come from the germline V gene. Trimming removed 3 bases from V and 6 bases from J, with 17 bases in between. CDR3 in DNA: TGTGCCAGCAGCTCTGACAGGACGCTTGTGGATACGCAGTATTTT. As protein: CASSSDRTLVDTQYF. Complete variable domain (other parts from reference TRBV5-8 and TRBJ2-3): EAGVTQSPTHLIKTRGQQATLRCSPISGHTSVYWYQQALGLGLQFLLWYDEGEERNRGNFPPRFSGRQFPNYSSELNVNALELEDSALYLCASSSDRTLVDTQYFGPGTRLTVL.

The chain combines TRBV18 with TRBJ1-2, with D hard to call. The CDR3 extends over 19 amino acids. V was clipped by 6 bases and J by 2 bases, with 28 bases between them. Germline CDR1 reads KGHSH; CDR2 reads LQKENI. CDR3 loop: CASSTALVSTSLANYGYTF. For the CDR3, the DNA is TGTGCCAGCTCGACCGCGTTGGTTTCGACGTCTTTAGCGAACTATGGCTACACCTTC.

As concerns this clone: The same CDR3 is also encoded by other DNA sequences in this sample. CDR3 DNA sequence: TGCAGCGTTGGGACAGGGGGGACTGAAGCTTTCTTT. This encodes CSVGTGGTEAFF. V is TRBV29-1 and J is TRBJ1-1; TRBD1 aligns across 10 bases. The V gene end was trimmed by 4 bases and the J gene end by 5 bases; junction bases not matched to a gene: 1. This CDR3 is 12 amino acids long. CDR1 is SQVTM and CDR2 is ANQGSEA in the germline V gene.

The chain has TRBV6-1 and TRBJ1-1, with unresolved D. V shed 0 bases and J shed 1 base, with 6 bases lying between them. The germline V gene has CDR1 MNHNS and CDR2 SASEGT. The CDR3 has 14 residues. The CDR3 sequence is CASSEARGNTEAFF. The CDR3 nucleotides are TGTGCCAGCAGTGAAGCTCGCGGGAACACTGAAGCTTTCTTT.

The rearrangement links TRBV28 to TRBJ2-3; D gene ambiguous. Germline CDR1 reads MDHEN; CDR2 reads SYDVKM. The V end was cut by 6 bases, the J end by 5 bases, with 3 bases between. CDR3 length: 10 amino acids. CDR3 residues: CASSGDTQYF. The CDR3 region has the DNA TGTGCCAGCAGCGGAGATACGCAGTATTTT.

The chain joins TRBV7-2 to TRBJ2-2; 7 bases match TRBD2. V dropped 2 bases and J dropped 10; count of bases not matched to a gene: 7. The CDR3 is 14 residues long. Per germline, CDR1 SGHTA and CDR2 FQGNSA. CDR3 residues: CASSLLGGPEELFF. The CDR3 region has the DNA TGTGCCAGCAGCTTACTGGGAGGGCCCGAGGAGCTGTTTTTT. The full variable domain, with the rest looked up from reference TRBV7-2 and TRBJ2-2, is GAGVSQSPSNKVTEKGKDVELRCDPISGHTALYWYRQSLGQGLEFLIYFQGNSAPDKSGLPSDRFSAERTGGSVSTLTIQRTQQEDSAVYLCASSLLGGPEELFFGEGSRLTVL.

The genes are TRBV5-1 and TRBJ2-1; maybe TRBD2 (6 bases). The CDR3 runs to 13 residues. Germline lookup yields CDR1 SGHRS and CDR2 YFSETQ. Trimming stripped 3 bases from V and 4 bases from J, with 8 bases between. CDR3 coding DNA: TGCGCCAGCAGCTGGGGAGGATACAATGAGCAGTTCTTC. It encodes CASSWGGYNEQFF.

The chain combines TRBV18 with TRBJ1-1; D perhaps matches TRBD1 (5 bases). Germline CDR1 reads KGHSH; CDR2 reads LQKENI. Trimming pared 6 bases from V and 6 bases from J, leaving 14 bases between. The CDR3 loop spans 13 amino acids. CDR3 in amino acids: CASSAQDGSEAFF. The CDR3, as DNA: TGTGCCAGCTCGGCACAGGATGGGTCTGAAGCTTTCTTT.

V usage is TRBV15 and J usage is TRBJ1-1, with 12 bases fitting TRBD1. This CDR3 comprises 16 residues. Germline assignment: CDR1 LNHNV and CDR2 YYDKDF (reference sequence). The J segment lost 0 bases and the V segment lost 3 bases, leaving 2 bases of the junction unmatched. The DNA for the CDR3 is TGTGCCACCAGCAGGGGGACAGGGGGCTTGAACACTGAAGCTTTCTTT. It encodes CATSRGTGGLNTEAFF.

The chain couples TRBV11-2 to TRBJ2-2, with 10 positions matching TRBD2. Germline CDR1 is SGHAT and CDR2 is FQNNGV. With V trimmed by 6 bases and J by 4 bases, 5 bases remained unmatched. The CDR3 runs 15 residues. This CDR3 reads CASRASGGVTGELFF. The CDR3 coding sequence is TGTGCCAGCAGGGCGAGCGGGGGGGTCACCGGGGAGCTGTTTTTT.

Remarks on this clone: Distinct nucleotide sequences in the sample also encode this CDR3. The rearrangement uses TRBV11-2 and TRBJ1-1; D uncertain. The CDR3 runs 13 residues. V was shortened by 1 base and J by 1 base, with 4 bases between the two germline ends. Germline assignment: CDR1 SGHAT and CDR2 FQNNGV. The CDR3 DNA sequence: TGTGCCAGCAGCTTAGGTAGGAACACTGAAGCTTTCTTT. Protein: CASSLGRNTEAFF.

The chain uses TRBV24-1 and TRBJ1-2; D possibly corresponds to TRBD1 (6 bases). The CDR3 extends over 14 amino acids. Trimming cost V 4 bases and J 2 bases, with 10 bases left between them. In germline, CDR1 is KGHDR, CDR2 SFDVKD. CDR3 residues: CATSDYGQNYGYTF. DNA for the CDR3: TGTGCCACCAGTGACTACGGACAGAACTATGGCTACACCTTC.